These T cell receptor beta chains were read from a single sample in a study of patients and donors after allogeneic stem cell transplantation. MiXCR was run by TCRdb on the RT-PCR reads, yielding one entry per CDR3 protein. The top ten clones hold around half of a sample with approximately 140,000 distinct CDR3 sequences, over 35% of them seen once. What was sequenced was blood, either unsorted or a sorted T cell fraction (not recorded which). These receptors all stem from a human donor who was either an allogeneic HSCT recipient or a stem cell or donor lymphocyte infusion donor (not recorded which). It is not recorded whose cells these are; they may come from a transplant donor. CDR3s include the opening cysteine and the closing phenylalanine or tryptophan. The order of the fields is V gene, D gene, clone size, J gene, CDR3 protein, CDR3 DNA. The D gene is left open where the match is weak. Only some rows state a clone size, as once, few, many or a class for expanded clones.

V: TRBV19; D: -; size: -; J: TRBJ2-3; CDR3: CASSKGTSRTDTQYF; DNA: TGTGCCAGTAGTAAAGGGACAAGCCGCACAGATACGCAGTATTTT
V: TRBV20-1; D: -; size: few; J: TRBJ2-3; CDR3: CSALAPVGTDTQYF; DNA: TGCAGTGCTCTGGCCCCTGTGGGCACAGATACGCAGTATTTT
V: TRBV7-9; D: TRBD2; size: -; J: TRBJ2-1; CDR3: CASSFRDYSYNEQFF; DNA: TGTGCCAGCAGCTTCAGGGACTACTCCTACAATGAGCAGTTCTTC
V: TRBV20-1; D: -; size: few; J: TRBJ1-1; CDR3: CSAREIGRGTEAFF; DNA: TGCAGTGCTAGAGAAATAGGGAGGGGCACTGAAGCTTTCTTT
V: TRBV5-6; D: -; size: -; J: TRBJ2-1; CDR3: CASSSSGEQFF; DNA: TGTGCCAGCAGCTCCAGCGGGGAGCAGTTCTTC
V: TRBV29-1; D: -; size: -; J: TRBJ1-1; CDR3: CSVVPLVNTEAFF; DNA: TGCAGCGTTGTCCCATTGGTGAACACTGAAGCTTTCTTT
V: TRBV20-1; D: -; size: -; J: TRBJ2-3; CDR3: CSARHLDKGTQYF; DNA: TGCAGTGCTAGACATCTAGACAAGGGCACGCAGTATTTT
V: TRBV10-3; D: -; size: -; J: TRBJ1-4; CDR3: CAIRPGPRDEKLFF; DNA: TGTGCCATCAGGCCCGGGCCAAGGGACGAAAAACTGTTTTTT
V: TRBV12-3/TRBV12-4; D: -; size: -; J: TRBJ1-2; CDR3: CASSFGTGTDGYTF; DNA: TGTGCCAGCAGTTTCGGAACAGGGACGGATGGCTACACCTTC
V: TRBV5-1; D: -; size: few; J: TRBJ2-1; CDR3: CASSYDDEQFF; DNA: TGCGCCAGCAGCTACGATGATGAGCAGTTCTTC
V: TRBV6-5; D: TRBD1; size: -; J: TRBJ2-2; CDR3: CASGTGGNTGELFF; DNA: TGTGCCAGCGGCACAGGGGGCAACACCGGGGAGCTGTTTTTT
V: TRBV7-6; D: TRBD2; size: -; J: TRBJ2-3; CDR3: CASSLDPLAGAPTDTQYF; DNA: TGTGCCAGCAGCTTGGACCCTCTAGCGGGGGCCCCGACAGATACGCAGTATTTT
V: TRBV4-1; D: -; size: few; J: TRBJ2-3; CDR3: CASSHIGRRSTDTQYF; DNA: TGCGCCAGCAGCCACATCGGACGGAGAAGCACAGATACGCAGTATTTT
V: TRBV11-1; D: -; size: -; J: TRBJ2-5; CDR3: CASSLVARVAQETQYF; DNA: TGTGCCAGCAGCTTAGTTGCGAGGGTAGCCCAAGAGACCCAGTACTTC
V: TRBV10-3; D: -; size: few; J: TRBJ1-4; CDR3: CAISEGRSNEKLFF; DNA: TGTGCCATCAGTGAGGGACGGTCTAATGAAAAACTGTTTTTT
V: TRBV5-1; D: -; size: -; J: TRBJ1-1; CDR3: CASSLATDPLNTEAFF; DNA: TGCGCCAGCAGCTTGGCAACAGACCCTTTGAACACTGAAGCTTTCTTT
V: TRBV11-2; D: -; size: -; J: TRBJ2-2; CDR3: CASSFADTTNTGELFF; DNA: TGTGCCAGCAGCTTCGCCGACACTACGAACACCGGGGAGCTGTTTTTT
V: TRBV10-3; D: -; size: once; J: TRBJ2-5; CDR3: CAIKGTEETQYF; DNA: TGTGCCATCAAGGGGACTGAAGAGACCCAGTACTTC
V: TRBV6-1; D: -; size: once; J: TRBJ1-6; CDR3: CASSEGEVSSSYNSPLHF; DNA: TGTGCCAGCAGTGAAGGAGAAGTTTCGAGCTCCTATAATTCACCCCTCCACTTT
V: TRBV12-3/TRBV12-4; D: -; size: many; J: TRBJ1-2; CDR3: CASSLVGGSGYTF; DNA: TGTGCCAGCAGTTTGGTGGGGGGCTCTGGCTACACCTTC
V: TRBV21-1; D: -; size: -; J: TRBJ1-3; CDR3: CASPSVQGWSGNTIYF; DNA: TGTGCCAGCCCATCTGTTCAGGGGTGGTCTGGAAACACCATATATTTT
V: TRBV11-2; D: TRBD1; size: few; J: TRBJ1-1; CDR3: CASSRRPLTGLNTEAFF; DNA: TGTGCCAGCAGCCGCAGACCCCTGACAGGGTTGAACACTGAAGCTTTCTTT
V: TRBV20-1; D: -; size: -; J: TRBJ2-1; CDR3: CSEISVSYNEQFF; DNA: TGCAGTGAGATTAGCGTTTCCTACAATGAGCAGTTCTTC
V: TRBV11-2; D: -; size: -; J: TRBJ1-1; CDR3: CASRRGGTTEAFF; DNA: TGTGCCAGCAGGCGGGGGGGGACCACTGAAGCTTTCTTT
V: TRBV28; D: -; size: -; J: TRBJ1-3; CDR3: CASSLFGAQGNTIYF; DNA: TGTGCCAGCAGTTTATTTGGGGCGCAAGGAAACACCATATATTTT
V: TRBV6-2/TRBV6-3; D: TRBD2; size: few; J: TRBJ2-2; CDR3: CASSWGLAETGELFF; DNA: TGTGCCAGCAGCTGGGGACTAGCGGAGACCGGGGAGCTGTTTTTT
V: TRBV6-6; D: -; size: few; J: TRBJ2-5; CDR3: CASSYLGDGETQYF; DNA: TGTGCCAGCAGTTACTTGGGCGACGGAGAGACCCAGTACTTC
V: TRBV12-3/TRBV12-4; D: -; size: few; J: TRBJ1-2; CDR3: CASSLSYSLDGYTF; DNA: TGTGCCAGCAGCCTCTCCTACAGCCTAGATGGCTACACCTTC
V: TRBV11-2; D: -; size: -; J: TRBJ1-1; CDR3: CASSRDPEAFF; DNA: TGTGCCAGCAGCCGAGACCCTGAAGCTTTCTTT
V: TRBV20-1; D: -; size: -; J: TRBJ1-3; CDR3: CSATGGQSFGNTIYF; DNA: TGCAGTGCCACCGGGGGCCAATCTTTTGGAAACACCATATATTTT
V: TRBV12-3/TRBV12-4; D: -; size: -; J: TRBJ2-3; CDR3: CASIPYAGASTDTQYF; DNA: TGTGCCAGCATCCCATACGCAGGGGCTAGCACAGATACGCAGTATTTT
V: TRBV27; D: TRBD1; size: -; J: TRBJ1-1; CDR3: CASSFTGVTEAFF; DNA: TGTGCCAGCAGTTTCACAGGGGTCACTGAAGCTTTCTTT
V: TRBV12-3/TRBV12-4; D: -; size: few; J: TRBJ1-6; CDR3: CASRAGRVHSPLHF; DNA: TGTGCCAGCAGAGCAGGGAGGGTACACTCACCCCTCCACTTT
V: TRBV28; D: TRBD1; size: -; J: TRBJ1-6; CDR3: CAAEQAGGTNSPLHF; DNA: TGTGCCGCTGAACAGGCAGGGGGAACGAATTCACCCCTCCACTTT
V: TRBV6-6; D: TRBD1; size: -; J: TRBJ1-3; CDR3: CASSTDRLGSGNTIYF; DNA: TGTGCCAGCAGTACGGACAGGCTGGGATCTGGAAACACCATATATTTT
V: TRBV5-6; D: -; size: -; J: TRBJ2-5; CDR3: CASSSRPGAYQESQYF; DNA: TGTGCCAGCAGCTCCCGGCCGGGGGCCTACCAAGAGAGCCAGTACTTC
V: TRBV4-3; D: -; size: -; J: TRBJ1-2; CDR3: CASSQTGPAGLSYGYTF; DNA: TGCGCCAGCAGCCAAACTGGCCCTGCGGGGCTGAGCTATGGCTACACCTTC
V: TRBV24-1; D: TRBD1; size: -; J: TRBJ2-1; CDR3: CATSDPQGARKNEQFF; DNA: TGTGCCACCAGTGACCCACAGGGGGCTCGGAAGAATGAGCAGTTCTTC
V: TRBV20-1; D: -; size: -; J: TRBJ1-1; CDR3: CSADRNMNTEAFF; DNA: TGCAGTGCTGACAGGAATATGAACACTGAAGCTTTCTTT
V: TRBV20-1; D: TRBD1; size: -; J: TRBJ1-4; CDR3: CSAARDRVSGEKLFF; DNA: TGCAGTGCGGCACGGGACAGGGTGAGCGGTGAAAAACTGTTTTTT
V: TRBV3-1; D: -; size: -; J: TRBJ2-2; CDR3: CASSQRVSPGELFF; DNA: TGTGCCAGCAGCCAACGGGTCTCACCCGGGGAGCTGTTTTTT
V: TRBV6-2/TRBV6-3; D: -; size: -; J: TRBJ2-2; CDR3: CASSTGRNTGELFF; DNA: TGTGCCAGCAGTACGGGGAGAAACACCGGGGAGCTGTTTTTT
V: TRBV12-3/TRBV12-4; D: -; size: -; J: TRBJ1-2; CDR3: CASSFPGHSGPNYGYTF; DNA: TGTGCCAGCAGTTTCCCCGGACACTCCGGGCCTAACTATGGCTACACCTTC
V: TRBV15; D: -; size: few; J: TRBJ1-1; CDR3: CATEADTYTEAFF; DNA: TGTGCCACCGAAGCAGACACTTACACTGAAGCTTTCTTT
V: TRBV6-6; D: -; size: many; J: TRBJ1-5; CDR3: CASSYGQRNQPQHF; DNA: TGTGCCAGCAGTTACGGGCAGCGCAATCAGCCCCAGCATTTT
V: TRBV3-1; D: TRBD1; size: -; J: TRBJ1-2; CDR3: CASSQFPGQESYGYTF; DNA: TGTGCCAGCAGCCAATTTCCGGGACAGGAGAGCTATGGCTACACCTTC
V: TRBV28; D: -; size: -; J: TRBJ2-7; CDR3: CASSLTFIHYEQYF; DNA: TGTGCCAGCAGTTTAACATTCATCCACTACGAGCAGTACTTC